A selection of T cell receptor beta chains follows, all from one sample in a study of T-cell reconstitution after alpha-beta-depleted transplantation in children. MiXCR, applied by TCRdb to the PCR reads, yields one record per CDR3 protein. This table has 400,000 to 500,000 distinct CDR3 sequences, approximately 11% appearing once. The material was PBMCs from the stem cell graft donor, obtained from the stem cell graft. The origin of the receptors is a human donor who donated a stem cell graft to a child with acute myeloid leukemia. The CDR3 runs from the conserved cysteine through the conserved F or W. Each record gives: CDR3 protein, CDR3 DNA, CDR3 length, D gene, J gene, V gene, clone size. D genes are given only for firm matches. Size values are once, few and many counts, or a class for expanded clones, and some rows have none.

cdr3_aa: CASSLRRFSGAGSYNEQFF
cdr3_nt: TGTGCCAGCAGCCTAAGGAGATTTAGCGGAGCAGGATCCTACAATGAGCAGTTCTTC
cdr3_length: 19
d_call: .
j_call: TRBJ2-1
v_call: TRBV7-8
clone_size: few

cdr3_aa: CASSSTGSDTQYF
cdr3_nt: TGTGCCAGCAGTTCCACAGGGTCAGATACGCAGTATTTT
cdr3_length: 13
d_call: .
j_call: TRBJ2-3
v_call: TRBV6-6
clone_size: .

cdr3_aa: CASTIGLAAYNEQFF
cdr3_nt: TGCGCCAGCACTATCGGCCTAGCGGCCTACAATGAGCAGTTCTTC
cdr3_length: 15
d_call: TRBD2
j_call: TRBJ2-1
v_call: TRBV4-3
clone_size: few

cdr3_aa: CASMDRRNTGELFF
cdr3_nt: TGTGCCAGTATGGACAGAAGGAACACCGGGGAGCTGTTTTTT
cdr3_length: 14
d_call: .
j_call: TRBJ2-2
v_call: TRBV19
clone_size: many

cdr3_aa: CSANGVRQFF
cdr3_nt: TGCAGTGCCAACGGGGTTCGGCAGTTCTTC
cdr3_length: 10
d_call: .
j_call: TRBJ2-1
v_call: TRBV20-1
clone_size: .

cdr3_aa: CASSVDGGGFYEQYF
cdr3_nt: TGTGCCAGCAGCGTAGATGGCGGGGGCTTTTACGAGCAGTACTTC
cdr3_length: 15
d_call: .
j_call: TRBJ2-7
v_call: TRBV9
clone_size: few

cdr3_aa: CASSQDRWVSPQHF
cdr3_nt: TGCGCCAGCAGCCAAGACAGGTGGGTTTCGCCCCAGCATTTT
cdr3_length: 14
d_call: .
j_call: TRBJ1-5
v_call: TRBV4-3
clone_size: .

cdr3_aa: CASSLGYGSYNEQFF
cdr3_nt: TGCGCCAGCAGCTTGGGGTATGGCTCCTACAATGAGCAGTTCTTC
cdr3_length: 15
d_call: .
j_call: TRBJ2-1
v_call: TRBV5-1
clone_size: many

cdr3_aa: CASSPTGLAGYNEQFF
cdr3_nt: TGCGCCAGCAGCCCGACGGGACTAGCGGGCTACAATGAGCAGTTCTTC
cdr3_length: 16
d_call: TRBD2
j_call: TRBJ2-1
v_call: TRBV5-1
clone_size: .

cdr3_aa: CSSRDTNTDTQYF
cdr3_nt: TGCAGCAGCCGGGACACTAACACAGATACGCAGTATTTT
cdr3_length: 13
d_call: .
j_call: TRBJ2-3
v_call: TRBV29-1
clone_size: .

cdr3_aa: CASSSRTSGQETQYF
cdr3_nt: TGCGCCAGCAGCTCAAGGACTAGCGGACAAGAGACCCAGTACTTC
cdr3_length: 15
d_call: TRBD2
j_call: TRBJ2-5
v_call: TRBV4-1
clone_size: few

cdr3_aa: CASSYTTGTGGREQFF
cdr3_nt: TGTGCCAGCAGTTACACCACCGGGACAGGGGGCCGTGAGCAGTTCTTC
cdr3_length: 16
d_call: TRBD1
j_call: TRBJ2-1
v_call: TRBV6-2/TRBV6-3
clone_size: few

cdr3_aa: CASSLRGTVYYEQYF
cdr3_nt: TGTGCCAGCAGTCTCCGCGGGACAGTTTACTACGAGCAGTACTTC
cdr3_length: 15
d_call: .
j_call: TRBJ2-7
v_call: TRBV27
clone_size: few

cdr3_aa: CSVELGGETQYF
cdr3_nt: TGCAGCGTTGAACTGGGAGGAGAGACCCAGTACTTC
cdr3_length: 12
d_call: .
j_call: TRBJ2-5
v_call: TRBV29-1
clone_size: many

cdr3_aa: CASSLAPTGGTKSYEQYF
cdr3_nt: TGCGCCAGCAGCTTGGCCCCGACAGGGGGAACTAAATCCTACGAGCAGTACTTC
cdr3_length: 18
d_call: TRBD1
j_call: TRBJ2-7
v_call: TRBV5-1
clone_size: few

cdr3_aa: CASSLGVTDTQYF
cdr3_nt: TGTGCCAGCAGCTTAGGGGTAACAGATACGCAGTATTTT
cdr3_length: 13
d_call: .
j_call: TRBJ2-3
v_call: TRBV7-3
clone_size: many

cdr3_aa: CASSPRDGYNSPLHF
cdr3_nt: TGCGCCAGCAGCCCCCGGGACGGCTATAATTCACCCCTCCACTTT
cdr3_length: 15
d_call: .
j_call: TRBJ1-6
v_call: TRBV4-1
clone_size: .

cdr3_aa: CASSHRGGRETQYF
cdr3_nt: TGTGCCAGCAGCCACCGAGGGGGCCGGGAGACCCAGTACTTC
cdr3_length: 14
d_call: TRBD1
j_call: TRBJ2-5
v_call: TRBV9
clone_size: .

cdr3_aa: CSGVSTTAYNEQFF
cdr3_nt: TGCAGCGGCGTGTCAACGACGGCTTACAATGAGCAGTTCTTC
cdr3_length: 14
d_call: .
j_call: TRBJ2-1
v_call: TRBV29-1
clone_size: few

cdr3_aa: CSVGSDWGEQYF
cdr3_nt: TGCAGCGTTGGCTCCGACTGGGGCGAGCAGTACTTC
cdr3_length: 12
d_call: .
j_call: TRBJ2-7
v_call: TRBV29-1
clone_size: .

cdr3_aa: CASSLGGGGGEAFF
cdr3_nt: TGCGCCAGCAGCTTGGGAGGCGGGGGGGGCGAAGCTTTCTTT
cdr3_length: 14
d_call: .
j_call: TRBJ1-1
v_call: TRBV5-1
clone_size: .

cdr3_aa: CSASLDRDPYEQYF
cdr3_nt: TGCAGTGCTAGTCTTGACAGGGACCCCTACGAGCAGTACTTC
cdr3_length: 14
d_call: TRBD1
j_call: TRBJ2-7
v_call: TRBV20-1
clone_size: many

cdr3_aa: CAISEWEGAGAQYF
cdr3_nt: TGTGCCATCAGTGAGTGGGAGGGTGCGGGGGCGCAGTATTTT
cdr3_length: 14
d_call: TRBD2
j_call: TRBJ2-3
v_call: TRBV10-3
clone_size: many

cdr3_aa: CASIRTPNSNQPQHF
cdr3_nt: TGTGCCAGCATTCGGACACCAAATAGCAATCAGCCCCAGCATTTT
cdr3_length: 15
d_call: .
j_call: TRBJ1-5
v_call: TRBV6-5
clone_size: .

cdr3_aa: CATSGRTSGVDTQYF
cdr3_nt: TGTGCCACCAGCGGACGGACTAGCGGGGTTGATACGCAGTATTTT
cdr3_length: 15
d_call: TRBD2
j_call: TRBJ2-3
v_call: TRBV15
clone_size: few

cdr3_aa: CASRGAGNTIYF
cdr3_nt: TGTGCCAGCAGAGGGGCTGGAAACACCATATATTTT
cdr3_length: 12
d_call: .
j_call: TRBJ1-3
v_call: TRBV12-3/TRBV12-4
clone_size: many

cdr3_aa: CASSFIGGRSYNEQFF
cdr3_nt: TGTGCCAGCAGCTTTATTGGCGGGAGATCCTACAATGAGCAGTTCTTC
cdr3_length: 16
d_call: TRBD2
j_call: TRBJ2-1
v_call: TRBV7-9
clone_size: .

cdr3_aa: CSAWDAGRVNTEAFF
cdr3_nt: TGCAGTGCGTGGGACGCCGGGAGGGTGAACACTGAAGCTTTCTTT
cdr3_length: 15
d_call: .
j_call: TRBJ1-1
v_call: TRBV20-1
clone_size: few

cdr3_aa: CASSYLDEGGQSADTQYF
cdr3_nt: TGTGCCAGCAGCTACCTGGATGAGGGGGGGCAGTCGGCAGATACGCAGTATTTT
cdr3_length: 18
d_call: .
j_call: TRBJ2-3
v_call: TRBV7-8
clone_size: .

cdr3_aa: CAISEFHRGRIRYEQYF
cdr3_nt: TGTGCCATCAGTGAGTTTCACAGGGGGCGTATCCGCTACGAGCAGTACTTC
cdr3_length: 17
d_call: TRBD1
j_call: TRBJ2-7
v_call: TRBV10-3
clone_size: many

cdr3_aa: CASSPFEPRESDTQYF
cdr3_nt: TGTGCCAGCAGCCCCTTCGAGCCGCGGGAGTCAGATACGCAGTATTTT
cdr3_length: 16
d_call: TRBD2
j_call: TRBJ2-3
v_call: TRBV7-2
clone_size: few

cdr3_aa: CASSELSLAKNIQYF
cdr3_nt: TGTGCCAGCAGTGAATTATCCCTAGCCAAAAACATTCAGTACTTC
cdr3_length: 15
d_call: .
j_call: TRBJ2-4
v_call: TRBV6-1
clone_size: .

cdr3_aa: CASSLVGGSGASTDTQYF
cdr3_nt: TGTGCCAGCAGCTTAGTAGGAGGAAGCGGGGCTAGCACAGATACGCAGTATTTT
cdr3_length: 18
d_call: TRBD2
j_call: TRBJ2-3
v_call: TRBV7-6
clone_size: few

cdr3_aa: CASSSPSGGASGANVLTF
cdr3_nt: TGTGCCAGCAGCTCTCCCTCTGGAGGGGCCTCTGGGGCCAACGTCCTGACTTTC
cdr3_length: 18
d_call: .
j_call: TRBJ2-6
v_call: TRBV7-3
clone_size: many

cdr3_aa: CSARDWSWETQYF
cdr3_nt: TGCAGTGCTAGAGATTGGAGTTGGGAGACCCAGTACTTC
cdr3_length: 13
d_call: .
j_call: TRBJ2-5
v_call: TRBV20-1
clone_size: few

cdr3_aa: CATSDLQGDEQFF
cdr3_nt: TGTGCCACCAGTGATTTACAGGGCGACGAGCAGTTCTTC
cdr3_length: 13
d_call: .
j_call: TRBJ2-1
v_call: TRBV24-1
clone_size: few

cdr3_aa: CSAISGLAGTEQYF
cdr3_nt: TGCAGTGCTATTTCGGGACTAGCGGGAACCGAGCAGTACTTC
cdr3_length: 14
d_call: TRBD2
j_call: TRBJ2-7
v_call: TRBV20-1
clone_size: few

cdr3_aa: CASSSTSGSFDEQYF
cdr3_nt: TGTGCCAGCAGTTCCACTAGCGGGAGTTTCGACGAGCAGTACTTC
cdr3_length: 15
d_call: TRBD2
j_call: TRBJ2-7
v_call: TRBV6-2/TRBV6-3
clone_size: .

cdr3_aa: CASSSLAAAGTDTQYF
cdr3_nt: TGCGCCAGCAGCTCCTTAGCGGCCGCAGGCACAGATACGCAGTATTTT
cdr3_length: 16
d_call: .
j_call: TRBJ2-3
v_call: TRBV5-1
clone_size: .

cdr3_aa: CASSFLFRADQPQHF
cdr3_nt: TGTGCCAGCAGTTTCTTGTTCAGGGCGGATCAGCCCCAGCATTTT
cdr3_length: 15
d_call: .
j_call: TRBJ1-5
v_call: TRBV28
clone_size: few

cdr3_aa: CSALRATAPDTQYF
cdr3_nt: TGCAGTGCGCTCCGGGCCACAGCGCCAGATACGCAGTATTTT
cdr3_length: 14
d_call: .
j_call: TRBJ2-3
v_call: TRBV20-1
clone_size: .

cdr3_aa: CASRYREGNIQYF
cdr3_nt: TGTGCCAGCAGGTACAGGGAGGGAAACATTCAGTACTTC
cdr3_length: 13
d_call: .
j_call: TRBJ2-4
v_call: TRBV12-3/TRBV12-4
clone_size: .

cdr3_aa: CATSRVARAIEAFF
cdr3_nt: TGTGCCACCAGCAGAGTAGCCAGGGCTATAGAAGCTTTCTTT
cdr3_length: 14
d_call: .
j_call: TRBJ1-1
v_call: TRBV15
clone_size: many

cdr3_aa: CASSPTGTSLHNEQFF
cdr3_nt: TGTGCCAGCTCACCGACCGGGACTAGCCTCCACAATGAGCAGTTCTTC
cdr3_length: 16
d_call: TRBD2
j_call: TRBJ2-1
v_call: TRBV18
clone_size: few

cdr3_aa: CSARGYGTSGGAPDTQYF
cdr3_nt: TGCAGTGCTAGAGGGTATGGGACTAGCGGGGGGGCGCCAGATACGCAGTATTTT
cdr3_length: 18
d_call: TRBD2
j_call: TRBJ2-3
v_call: TRBV20-1
clone_size: .